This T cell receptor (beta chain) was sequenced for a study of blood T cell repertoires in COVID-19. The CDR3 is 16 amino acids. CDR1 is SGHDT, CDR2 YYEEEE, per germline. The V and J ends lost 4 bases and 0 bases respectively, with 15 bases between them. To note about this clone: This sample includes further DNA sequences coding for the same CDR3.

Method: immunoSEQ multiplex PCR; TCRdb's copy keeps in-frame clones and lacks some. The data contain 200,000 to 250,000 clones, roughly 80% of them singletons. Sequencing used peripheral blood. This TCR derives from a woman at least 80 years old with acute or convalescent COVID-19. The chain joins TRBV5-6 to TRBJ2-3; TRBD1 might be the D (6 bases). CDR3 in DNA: TGTGCCAGCAGCGGCTCGGGACATTATAGCACAGATACGCAGTATTTT. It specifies CASSGSGHYSTDTQYF.